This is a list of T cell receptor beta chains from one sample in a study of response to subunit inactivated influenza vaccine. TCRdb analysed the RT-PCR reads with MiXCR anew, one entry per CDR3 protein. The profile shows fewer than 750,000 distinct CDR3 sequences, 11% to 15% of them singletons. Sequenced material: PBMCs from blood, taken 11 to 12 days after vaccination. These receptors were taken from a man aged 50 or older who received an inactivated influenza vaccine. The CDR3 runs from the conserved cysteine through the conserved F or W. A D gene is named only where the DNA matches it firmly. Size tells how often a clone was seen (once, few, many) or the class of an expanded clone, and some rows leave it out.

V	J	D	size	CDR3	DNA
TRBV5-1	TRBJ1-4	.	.	CASRSGATNEKLFF	TGCGCCAGCAGATCGGGTGCAACTAATGAAAAACTGTTTTTT
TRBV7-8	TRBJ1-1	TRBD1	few	CASSLERQGNTEAFF	TGTGCCAGCAGCTTAGAACGACAGGGGAACACTGAAGCTTTCTTT
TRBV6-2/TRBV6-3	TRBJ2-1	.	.	CASSQGTTYNEQFF	TGTGCCAGCAGTCAGGGGACAACTTACAATGAGCAGTTCTTC
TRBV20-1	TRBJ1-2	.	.	CSARTRDRSGYTF	TGCAGTGCTAGGACTCGCGACAGGTCTGGCTACACCTTC
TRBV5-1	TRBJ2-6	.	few	CASSLYRVHGANVLTF	TGCGCCAGCAGCTTGTACAGAGTACATGGGGCCAACGTCCTGACTTTC
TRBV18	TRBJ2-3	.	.	CASSPNGGLSADTQYF	TGTGCCAGCTCACCAAATGGGGGTCTCTCAGCAGATACGCAGTATTTT
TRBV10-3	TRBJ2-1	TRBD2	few	CAITTSGVYNEQFF	TGTGCCATCACGACTAGCGGGGTGTACAATGAGCAGTTCTTC
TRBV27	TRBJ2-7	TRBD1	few	CASSRGTGGLEQYF	TGTGCCAGCAGTAGGGGGACAGGGGGTCTCGAGCAGTACTTC
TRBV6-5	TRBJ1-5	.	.	CASSSGPMEPQHF	TGTGCCAGCAGTTCGGGACCTATGGAGCCCCAGCATTTT
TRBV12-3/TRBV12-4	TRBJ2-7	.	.	CASSLLGGGTYEQYF	TGTGCCAGCAGTTTATTAGGAGGGGGTACCTACGAGCAGTACTTC